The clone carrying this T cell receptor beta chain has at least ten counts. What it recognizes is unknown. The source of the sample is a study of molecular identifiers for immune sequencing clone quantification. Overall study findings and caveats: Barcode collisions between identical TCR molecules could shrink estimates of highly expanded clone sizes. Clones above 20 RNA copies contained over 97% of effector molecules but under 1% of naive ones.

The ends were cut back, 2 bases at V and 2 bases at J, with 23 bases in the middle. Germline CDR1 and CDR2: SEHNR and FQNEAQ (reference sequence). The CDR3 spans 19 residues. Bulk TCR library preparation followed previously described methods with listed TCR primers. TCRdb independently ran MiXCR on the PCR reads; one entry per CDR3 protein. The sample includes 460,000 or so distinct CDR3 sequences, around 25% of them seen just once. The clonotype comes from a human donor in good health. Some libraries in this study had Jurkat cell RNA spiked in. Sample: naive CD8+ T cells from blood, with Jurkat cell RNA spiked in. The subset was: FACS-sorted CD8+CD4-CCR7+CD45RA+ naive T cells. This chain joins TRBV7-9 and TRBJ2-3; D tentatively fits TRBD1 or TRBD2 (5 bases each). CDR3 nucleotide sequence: TGTGCCAGCAGCTTATGGGACCAGGAGGCCGGGGAGTCCACAGATACGCAGTATTTT. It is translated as CASSLWDQEAGESTDTQYF. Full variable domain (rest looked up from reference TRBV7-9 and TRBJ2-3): DTGVSQNPRHKITKRGQNVTFRCDPISEHNRLYWYRQTLGQGPEFLTYFQNEAQLEKSRLLSDRFSAERPKGSFSTLEIQRTEQGDSAMYLCASSLWDQEAGESTDTQYFGPGTRLTVL.